This paragraph reports one T cell receptor (beta chain). These data come from a study of low-dose radiotherapy and immunotherapy resistance in tumors. Time point of the sample: after trial treatment. Treatment defined: LDRT plus nivolumab, ipilimumab, low-dose cyclophosphamide and aspirin (RACIN trial). Patients who could take part had advanced solid tumors with no tumor-infiltrating lymphocytes. Germline V gives CDR1 SNHLY, CDR2 FYNNEI. The V gene lost 4 bases and the J gene lost 8 bases, with 11 bases spanning the gap. The CDR3 runs 13 residues. Gene-specific TRAV and TRBV primers were used for first-strand cDNA, covering alpha and beta chains. For amplifying TCRs, the PCR ran for about 19 cycles with Phusion, which was used together with a constant-region primer and the adapter on the V primers. TCRdb analysed the reads with MiXCR anew, one entry per CDR3 protein. The table shows tens of thousands of distinct CDR3 sequences, with 20% to 25% occurring only once.

The V and J genes are TRBV2 and TRBJ1-4; D perhaps matches TRBD1 (5 bases). This specimen consisted of PBMCs, obtained after low-dose radiotherapy plus immunotherapy. The sequence was collected from a female donor with ovarian cancer. DNA for the CDR3: TGTGCCAGCAGTGGAGGGGAAGCCGAAAAACTGTTTTTT. This gives the protein CASSGGEAEKLFF.